This is a list of T cell receptor beta chains from one sample in a study of blood T cells in healthy people across ages. TCRdb re-derived calls from the 5' RACE reads in MiXCR, one entry per CDR3 protein. The sample yields 600,000 or so distinct CDR3 sequences, 20% to 25% seen once. Sequencing was performed on blood. The source of these receptors is a man between 65 and 80 years old in good health. The conserved cysteine and the conserved F or W are not part of the CDR3 here. The order of the fields is D gene, V gene, clone size, J gene, CDR3 protein. D genes are given only for firm matches. Expanded clones are given a class, and other clones once, few, many or no size at all.

.	TRBV27	.	TRBJ2-1	ASSLERYSYNEQF
.	TRBV4-2	.	TRBJ1-5	ASSQAQVNQPQH
.	TRBV5-6	.	TRBJ2-5	ASSLYGTGETQY
TRBD1	TRBV28	few	TRBJ2-1	ASGRGSYNEQF
TRBD2	TRBV20-1	.	TRBJ2-3	SARPSGITDTQY
.	TRBV5-1	few	TRBJ2-3	ASADLSGGDTQY
.	TRBV7-2	.	TRBJ2-7	ASSSPGQGGYEQY
TRBD2	TRBV12-3/TRBV12-4	.	TRBJ2-5	ASSLWLAGAQETQY
TRBD1	TRBV20-1	.	TRBJ1-2	SARGQQGAYGYT
.	TRBV11-2	few	TRBJ2-7	ASSANRDSYEQY
.	TRBV29-1	.	TRBJ2-3	SVDGGTGTDTQY
TRBD2	TRBV7-2	few	TRBJ2-7	ASSLGLAGGEQY
TRBD1	TRBV5-5	.	TRBJ2-7	ASTYIPTGGDEQY
TRBD2	TRBV6-6	few	TRBJ2-1	ASSYSTSYSYNEQF
TRBD2	TRBV5-1	.	TRBJ2-1	ASSLRGLGNEQF
.	TRBV29-1	few	TRBJ2-2	SVRAARNTGELF
.	TRBV7-9	few	TRBJ2-1	ASSLASRPYNEQF
.	TRBV5-1	.	TRBJ2-5	ASSPQQFQETQY
.	TRBV18	many	TRBJ1-4	ASSPSIDPNEKLF
TRBD2	TRBV10-3	few	.	AIRSSGSENNEQF
.	TRBV10-3	.	TRBJ2-1	AIRGQYSYNEQF
.	TRBV10-3	many	TRBJ1-4	AISESGGANEKLF
TRBD2	TRBV29-1	.	TRBJ2-1	SVTTSGRGDAYNEQF
.	TRBV10-3	few	TRBJ1-3	AISAKSGSGNTIH
TRBD2	TRBV29-1	.	TRBJ2-1	SVTPGLAGGNEQF
.	TRBV12-3/TRBV12-4	.	TRBJ2-4	ASIIGQGLAKNIQY
.	TRBV18	.	TRBJ2-6	ASSPLGIGGANVLT
.	TRBV6-4	.	TRBJ1-5	ASSDSKGPNQPQH
TRBD2	TRBV12-3/TRBV12-4	.	TRBJ2-1	ASSSGLAAF
.	TRBV28	.	.	ASSGSGGPGEQY
.	TRBV6-6	.	TRBJ1-3	ASISGNTIY
.	TRBV7-6	.	TRBJ1-5	ASSPVGRDTYQPQH
TRBD2	TRBV6-5	.	TRBJ2-5	ASSYGPAGGQETQY
.	TRBV3-1	.	TRBJ1-3	ASSQEVVSGNTIY
.	TRBV15	once	TRBJ1-3	PTSRGEGTRSGNTIY
.	TRBV6-5	few	TRBJ2-5	ASSGLHQETQY
.	TRBV7-9	few	TRBJ1-4	ASSLRSGSTGDGLF
.	TRBV10-3	few	TRBJ1-6	AISEPPSNSPLH
.	TRBV20-1	many	TRBJ2-7	SAGTVGRRSYEQY
.	TRBV20-1	.	TRBJ1-2	SASLDGYGYT
.	TRBV6-2/TRBV6-3	few	TRBJ2-3	ASSYGRGRTDTQY
.	TRBV20-1	few	TRBJ2-1	SAREQGWGGDEQF
.	TRBV7-9	.	TRBJ1-1	ASSPTGTLNTEAF
TRBD1	TRBV7-9	few	TRBJ2-1	ASSLDRGRHNEQF
.	TRBV28	few	TRBJ2-2	ASSWLDTGELF
.	TRBV24-1	few	.	ATKASGGDEQF
.	TRBV29-1	few	TRBJ1-1	SVCPNRRNTEAF
TRBD1	TRBV19	.	TRBJ1-5	ATARTGTSNQPQH
TRBD1	TRBV29-1	many	TRBJ1-2	SASTGGADYT
TRBD1	TRBV4-1	many	TRBJ1-2	ASSQDGDRRYGYT
TRBD1	TRBV3-1	few	TRBJ1-1	ASSQADRRAF
TRBD1	TRBV19	.	TRBJ2-7	ATRETGASYEQY
TRBD1	TRBV18	.	.	ASSPKLRDRGLNEQF
TRBD1	TRBV12-3/TRBV12-4	few	TRBJ2-7	ASNPGGHEQY
.	TRBV5-1	few	TRBJ1-3	ASSQDIGNTIY
.	TRBV20-1	.	TRBJ2-4	SASAGGLAKNIQY
TRBD1	TRBV10-3	few	TRBJ2-4	AISATGTGELAKNIQY
.	TRBV2	few	TRBJ2-2	ASKDRGPTGELF